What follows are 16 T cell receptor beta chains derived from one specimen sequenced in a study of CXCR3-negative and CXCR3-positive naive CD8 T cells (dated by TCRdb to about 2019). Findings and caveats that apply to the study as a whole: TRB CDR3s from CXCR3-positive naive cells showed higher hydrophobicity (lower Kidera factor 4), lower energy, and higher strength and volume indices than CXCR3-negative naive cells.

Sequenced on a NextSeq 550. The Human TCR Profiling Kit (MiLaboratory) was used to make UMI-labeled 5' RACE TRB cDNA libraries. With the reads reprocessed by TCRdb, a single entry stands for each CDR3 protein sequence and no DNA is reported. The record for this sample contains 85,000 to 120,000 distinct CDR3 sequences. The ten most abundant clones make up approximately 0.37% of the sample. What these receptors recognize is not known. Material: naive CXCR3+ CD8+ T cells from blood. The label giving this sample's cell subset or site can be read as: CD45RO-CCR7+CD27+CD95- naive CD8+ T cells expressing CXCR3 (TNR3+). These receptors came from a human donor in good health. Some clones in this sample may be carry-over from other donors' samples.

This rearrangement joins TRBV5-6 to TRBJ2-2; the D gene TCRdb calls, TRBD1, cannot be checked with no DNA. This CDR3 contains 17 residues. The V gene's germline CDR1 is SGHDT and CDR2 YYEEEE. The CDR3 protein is CASSLGAGQGRAGELFF.

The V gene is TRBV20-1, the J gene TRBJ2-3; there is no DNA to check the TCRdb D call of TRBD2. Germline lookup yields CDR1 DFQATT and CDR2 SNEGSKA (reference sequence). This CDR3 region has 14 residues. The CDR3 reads CSAYPAVPTDTQYF.

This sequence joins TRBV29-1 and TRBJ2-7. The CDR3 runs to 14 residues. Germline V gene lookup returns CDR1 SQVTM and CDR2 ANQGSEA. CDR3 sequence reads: CSATSFGSSYEQYF.

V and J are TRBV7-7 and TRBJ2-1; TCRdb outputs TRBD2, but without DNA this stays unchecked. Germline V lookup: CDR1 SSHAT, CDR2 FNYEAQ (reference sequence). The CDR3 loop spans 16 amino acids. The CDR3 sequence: CASSLLAEAPIGEQFF.

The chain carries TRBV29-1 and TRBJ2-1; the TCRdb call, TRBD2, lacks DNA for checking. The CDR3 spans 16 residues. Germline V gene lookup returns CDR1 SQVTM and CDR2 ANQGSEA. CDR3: CSVEDILAGAYNEQFF.

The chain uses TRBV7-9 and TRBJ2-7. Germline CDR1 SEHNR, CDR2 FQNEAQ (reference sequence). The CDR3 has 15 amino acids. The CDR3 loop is CASSSPTLSSYEQYF.

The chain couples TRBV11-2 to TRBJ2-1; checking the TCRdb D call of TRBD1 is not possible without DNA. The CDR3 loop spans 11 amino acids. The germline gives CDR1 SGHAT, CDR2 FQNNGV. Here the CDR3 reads CAILSSGEQFF. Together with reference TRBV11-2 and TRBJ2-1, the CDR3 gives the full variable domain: EAGVAQSPRYKIIEKRQSVAFWCNPISGHATLYWYQQILGQGPKLLIQFQNNGVVDDSQLPKDRFSAERLKGVDSTLKIQPAKLEDSAVYLCAILSSGEQFFGPGTRLTVL.

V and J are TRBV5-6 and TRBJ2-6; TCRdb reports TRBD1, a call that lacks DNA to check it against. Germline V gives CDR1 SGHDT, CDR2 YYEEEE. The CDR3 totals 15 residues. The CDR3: CASSPGPSGANVLTF.

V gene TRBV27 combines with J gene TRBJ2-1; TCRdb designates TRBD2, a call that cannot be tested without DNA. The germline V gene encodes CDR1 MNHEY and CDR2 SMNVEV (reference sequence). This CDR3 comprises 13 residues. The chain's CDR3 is CASSLAGDNEKFF.

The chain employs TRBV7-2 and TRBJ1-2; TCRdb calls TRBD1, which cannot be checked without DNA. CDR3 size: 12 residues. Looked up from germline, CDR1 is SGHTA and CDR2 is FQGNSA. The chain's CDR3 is CASRAGGYGYTF.

The CDR3 region is CASSAPGGPEAFF. J is TRBJ1-1 and V is TRBV7-8. This CDR3 contains 13 residues. Germline CDR1 reads SGHVS; CDR2 reads FQNEAQ.

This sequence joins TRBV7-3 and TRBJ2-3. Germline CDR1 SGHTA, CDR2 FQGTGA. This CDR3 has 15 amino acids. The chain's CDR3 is CASSLSRSSTDTQYF.

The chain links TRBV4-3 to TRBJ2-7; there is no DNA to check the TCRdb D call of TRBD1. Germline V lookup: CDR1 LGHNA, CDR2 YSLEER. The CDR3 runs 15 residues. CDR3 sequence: CASSQDRRGNYEQYF.

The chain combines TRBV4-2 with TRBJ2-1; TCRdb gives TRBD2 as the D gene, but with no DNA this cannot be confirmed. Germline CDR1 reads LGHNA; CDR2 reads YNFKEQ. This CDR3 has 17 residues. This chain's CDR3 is CASSHIFGGGAGIEQFF.

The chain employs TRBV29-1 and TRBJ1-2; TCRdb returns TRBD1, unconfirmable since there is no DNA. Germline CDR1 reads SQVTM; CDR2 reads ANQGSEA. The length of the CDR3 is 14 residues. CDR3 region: CSVETGTANYGYTF.

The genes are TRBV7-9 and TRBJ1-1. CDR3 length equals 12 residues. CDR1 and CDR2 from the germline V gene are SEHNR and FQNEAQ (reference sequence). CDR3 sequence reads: CASSLGFTEAFF.